One and the same sample provided the 26 T cell receptor beta chains below, sequenced in a study of radiotherapy plus CTLA-4 blockade in lung cancer. The protocol was immunoSEQ multiplex PCR, while the TCRdb copy is restricted to in-frame clones and leaves out a portion. This repertoire shows tens of thousands of clones, 75% to 85% found once; its top ten account for about 8.5%. Sample: peripheral blood, taken from a patient treated with radiotherapy plus ipilimumab. The receptors were sampled from a human donor with non-small cell lung cancer who had a complete response to radiotherapy plus ipilimumab.

The chain couples TRBV27 to TRBJ1-5, with D unclear. V was cut by 3 bases and J by 0 bases, with 12 bases left in between. CDR1 MNHEY and CDR2 SMNVEV come from the germline V gene (reference sequence). The CDR3 sequence is 16 residues long. The CDR3 nucleotides are TGTGCCAGCAGTTTCGCCGGAGGAGATAGCAATCAGCCCCAGCATTTT. Translation gives CASSFAGGDSNQPQHF.

The chain has TRBV10-3 and TRBJ2-2, with 10 bases matching TRBD2. J gave up 2 bases and V 10 bases, and 13 bases lay outside the gene matches. This CDR3 has 17 residues. CDR1 and CDR2 from the germline V gene are ENHRY and SYGVKD. The CDR3 reads CATRLAGGGSNTGELFF. CDR3 nucleotides: TGTGCCACCCGACTAGCGGGTGGGGGATCTAACACCGGGGAGCTGTTTTTT.

The rearrangement links TRBV6-4 to TRBJ1-2; D uncertain. Germline CDR1 and CDR2: MRHNA and SNTAGT. CDR3 size: 13 residues. Trimming stripped 0 bases from V and 11 bases from J, with 13 bases between. The CDR3 protein is CASSDSSRGSYTF. CDR3 sequence (DNA): TGTGCCAGCAGTGACTCGAGTCGGGGTAGTTACACCTTC.

V usage is TRBV11-2 and J usage is TRBJ2-7; 10 bases align to TRBD2. Germline CDR1 reads SGHAT; CDR2 reads FQNNGV. J was trimmed by 5 bases and V by 1 base; bases with no gene match: 11. The CDR3 consists of 17 residues. DNA of the CDR3: TGTGCCAGCAGCTTAGCCCTTTCCCTAGCGGGGGCCAACGAGCAGTACTTC. Translating gives CASSLALSLAGANEQYF.

This clone was seen a single time. The chain uses TRBV27 and TRBJ2-4, with D perhaps matching TRBD2 (5 bases). In germline, CDR1 is MNHEY, CDR2 SMNVEV (reference sequence). The CDR3 extends over 14 amino acids. Trimming took off 3 bases at V and 2 bases at J, with 8 bases between the two ends. CDR3 amino acids: CASSFSGTKNIQYF. The CDR3 DNA is TGTGCCAGCAGTTTCTCCGGGACCAAAAACATTCAGTACTTC.

A word on this clone: Other nucleotide sequences from this sample produce the same CDR3. This chain joins TRBV6-1 and TRBJ1-1; 8 bases fit TRBD1. Per the germline V gene, CDR1 is MNHNS and CDR2 is SASEGT. CDR3 length equals 14 residues. The V segment lost 7 bases and the J segment 3 bases; nucleotides outside the gene matches: 7. DNA for the CDR3: TGTGCCAGCAAGTGGACAGGGAGGGACACTGAAGCTTTCTTT. Translation gives CASKWTGRDTEAFF.

This chain links TRBV27 with TRBJ2-7; 7 bases are shared with TRBD2. V shed 8 bases and J 2 bases; nucleotides not matched to a gene: 9. The length of the CDR3 is 14 residues. Germline CDR1 MNHEY, CDR2 SMNVEV (reference sequence). The CDR3 DNA follows: TGTGCCAGCCGCGCGGGGAGGGAGACCTACGAGCAGTACTTC. The encoded protein is CASRAGRETYEQYF.

This clone was counted only a few times. The chain carries TRBV7-2 and TRBJ1-5; D is perhaps TRBD1 (5 bases). The CDR3 runs to 15 residues. Germline CDR1 reads SGHTA; CDR2 reads FQGNSA. V was pared by 4 bases and J by 0 bases, with 10 bases between. This CDR3 reads CASSWGGDSNQPQHF. For the CDR3, the DNA is TGTGCCAGCAGCTGGGGGGGGGATAGCAATCAGCCCCAGCATTTT.

This clone was observed once. This sequence joins TRBV9 and TRBJ1-1; D is unclear. The length of the CDR3 is 15 residues. The ends were cut back, 4 bases at V and 0 bases at J, with 13 bases in the middle. Germline-derived CDR1 and CDR2 are SGDLS and YYNGEE. The CDR3 loop reads CASSPREGVNTEAFF. The DNA for the CDR3 is TGTGCCAGCAGCCCTCGGGAGGGAGTGAACACTGAAGCTTTCTTT.

The gene calls are TRBV6-6 and TRBJ2-1, with D perhaps TRBD2 (6 bases). V was clipped by 2 bases and J by 3 bases, with 11 bases between them. Germline V gene sequence: CDR1 MNHNY, CDR2 SVGAGI (reference sequence). The CDR3 length is 15 residues. CDR3 nucleotides: TGTGCCAGCAGTTACCGTGCGGGACTCTACAATGAGCAGTTCTTC. Its protein product is CASSYRAGLYNEQFF.

The chain employs TRBV19 and TRBJ1-1; 10 bases fit TRBD1. Germline V lookup: CDR1 LNHDA, CDR2 SQIVND (reference sequence). This CDR3 comprises 17 residues. V lost 5 bases to trimming and J lost 4 bases; unmatched junction nucleotides: 13. The chain's CDR3 is CASSPTPLTGGFTEAFF. The CDR3 nucleotides read TGTGCCAGTAGTCCAACCCCCTTGACAGGGGGCTTCACTGAAGCTTTCTTT.

V gene TRBV10-2 combines with J gene TRBJ2-6; 9 bases match TRBD2. CDR3 length equals 13 residues. V was pared by 2 bases and J by 18 bases, with 8 bases of the junction left unmatched. From germline, CDR1 is WSHSY and CDR2 SAAADI. This CDR3 reads CASSEGLAGPPTF. The CDR3 nucleotides are TGCGCCAGCAGTGAGGGTCTAGCGGGGCCCCCGACTTTC.

This clone was seen a single time. The chain links TRBV7-9 to TRBJ2-3, with 8 bases aligning to TRBD2. Germline V CDR1 and CDR2: SEHNR, FQNEAQ (reference sequence). The CDR3 runs 13 residues. With 5 bases clipped from V and 4 bases from J, the junction kept 2 bases outside the gene matches. CDR3 in amino acids: CASSVTSADTQYF. In nucleotides, the CDR3 is TGTGCCAGCAGCGTGACTAGCGCAGATACGCAGTATTTT.

V is TRBV6-1 and J is TRBJ1-5; 7 bases are shared with TRBD1. This CDR3 has 14 residues. The germline V gene encodes CDR1 MNHNS and CDR2 SASEGT. V shed 7 bases and J 2 bases; nucleotides not matched to a gene: 5. This CDR3 reads CASNLDRGNQPQHF. In nucleotides, the CDR3 is TGTGCCAGCAACTTAGACAGGGGCAATCAGCCCCAGCATTTT.

This chain links TRBV7-9 with TRBJ1-2, with a possible D match to TRBD1 (5 bases). The CDR3 contains 14 residues. V was shortened by 1 base and J by 4 bases, with 10 bases between the two germline ends. Germline values: CDR1 SEHNR, CDR2 FQNEAQ (reference sequence). The CDR3 sequence is CASSLVPGGYGYTF. CDR3 DNA: TGTGCCAGCAGCTTAGTCCCGGGGGGCTATGGCTACACCTTC.

The chain has TRBV5-1 and TRBJ2-2; tentatively, D is TRBD2 (7 bases). The CDR3 is made up of 19 amino acids. Deletions cut 0 bases from V and 3 bases from J, with 21 bases between. Germline V CDR1 and CDR2: SGHRS, YFSETQ. CDR3 DNA: TGCGCCAGCAGCTTGGGTGTTATGACCAAGGGGGGGTACACCGGGGAGCTGTTTTTT. Translation: CASSLGVMTKGGYTGELFF.

The chain is built from TRBV27 and TRBJ2-7; D is possibly TRBD1 (6 bases). Germline CDR1 reads MNHEY; CDR2 reads SMNVEV (reference sequence). Trimming took 9 bases from V and 0 from J, leaving 15 bases between them. The length of the CDR3 is 14 residues. DNA of the CDR3: TGTGCCAGTCAAGACAGGAGTAACTCCTACGAGCAGTACTTC. It encodes CASQDRSNSYEQYF.

V usage is TRBV6-1 and J usage is TRBJ1-4, with 7 bases matching TRBD1. This CDR3 has 17 amino acids. CDR1 and CDR2 (germline): MNHNS, SASEGT. Trimming cost V 2 bases and J 2 bases; bases outside gene matches: 8. The CDR3 bases are TGTGCCAGCAGTGAAAGGTCCAGGGGGACCACTAATGAAAAACTGTTTTTT. It specifies CASSERSRGTTNEKLFF.

This chain uses TRBV5-4 with TRBJ1-1; the match to TRBD1 covers 8 bases. From germline, CDR1 is SGHNT and CDR2 YYREEE (reference sequence). The V gene end was trimmed by 4 bases and the J gene end by 11 bases; junction bases not matched to a gene: 13. The CDR3 sequence is 14 residues long. CDR3 DNA sequence: TGTGCCAGCAGCCGAACCCCGACAGGGGATACGGCTTTCTTT. Protein sequence: CASSRTPTGDTAFF.

In this sample, this clone turned up a few times. The chain recombines TRBV5-1 with TRBJ2-1, with D maybe TRBD2 (5 bases). This CDR3 spans 15 amino acids. Germline CDR1 reads SGHRS; CDR2 reads YFSETQ. Deletions cut 5 bases from V and 0 bases from J, with 12 bases between. The CDR3 sequence: CASRGSGSSYNEQFF. CDR3 nucleotide sequence: TGCGCCAGCAGAGGGAGCGGTAGCTCCTACAATGAGCAGTTCTTC. Full variable domain (missing parts from reference TRBV5-1 and TRBJ2-1): KAGVTQTPRYLIKTRGQQVTLSCSPISGHRSVSWYQQTPGQGLQFLFEYFSETQRNKGNFPGRFSGRQFSNSRSEMNVSTLELGDSALYLCASRGSGSSYNEQFFGPGTRLTVL.

V usage is TRBV4-2 and J usage is TRBJ2-3, with 7 bases identical to TRBD2. Germline CDR1 LGHNA, CDR2 YNFKEQ. The trim removed 2 bases at V and 0 bases at J, leaving 2 bases unmatched. This CDR3 spans 15 amino acids. The CDR3 loop reads CASSQSGTSTDTQYF. CDR3 nucleotide sequence: TGTGCCAGCAGCCAAAGCGGGACTAGCACAGATACGCAGTATTTT.

The chain is built from TRBV30 and TRBJ2-2, with 12 positions matching TRBD1. The CDR3 length is 19 residues. The germline CDR1 and CDR2 sequences are GTSNPN and SVGIG (reference sequence). After removal of 2 bases from V and 4 bases from J, the junction contained 14 bases not matched to a gene. CDR3 amino acids: CAWSPYRDRGRLVTGELFF. The CDR3 DNA reads as TGTGCCTGGAGTCCATACCGGGACAGGGGGCGTTTGGTCACCGGGGAGCTGTTTTTT.

The chain links TRBV19 to TRBJ2-2, with a tentative D call TRBD2 (6 bases). V gave up 8 bases and J gave up 5 bases, with 15 bases separating them. This CDR3 is 14 amino acids long. In germline, CDR1 is LNHDA, CDR2 SQIVND (reference sequence). The CDR3 DNA sequence: TGTGCCAGTTGCCCCTTGGGAGGTACCGGGGAGCTGTTTTTT. Its translation: CASCPLGGTGELFF.

The rearrangement joins TRBV6-5 to TRBJ1-3; no firm D call. Germline V CDR1 and CDR2: MNHEY, SVGAGI. The CDR3 consists of 11 residues. Trimming took 5 bases from V and 3 from J, leaving 2 bases between them. In DNA form, the CDR3 reads TGTGCCAGCAGTCTTGGAAACACCATATATTTT. It translates to CASSLGNTIYF.

The rearrangement links TRBV7-2 to TRBJ1-2; 10 bases are a match to TRBD1. The CDR3 length is 16 residues. V lost 5 bases to trimming and J lost 2 bases; unmatched junction nucleotides: 8. Per germline, CDR1 SGHTA and CDR2 FQGNSA. CDR3 residues: CASSNRDRGQNYGYTF. The CDR3, as DNA: TGTGCCAGCAGCAACCGGGACAGGGGACAGAACTATGGCTACACCTTC. The variable domain in full, with the rest retrieved from reference TRBV7-2 and TRBJ1-2, is GAGVSQSPSNKVTEKGKDVELRCDPISGHTALYWYRQSLGQGLEFLIYFQGNSAPDKSGLPSDRFSAERTGGSVSTLTIQRTQQEDSAVYLCASSNRDRGQNYGYTFGSGTRLTVV.

The chain uses TRBV25-1 and TRBJ2-3; D perhaps matches TRBD1 (5 bases). CDR1 MGHDK and CDR2 SYGVNS come from the germline V gene. This CDR3 region has 15 residues. The germline V and J ends were trimmed by 4 bases and 4 bases, with 15 bases remaining between them. CDR3 loop: CASSGLQAEADTQYF. The CDR3 DNA is TGTGCCAGCAGTGGGCTACAGGCAGAAGCAGATACGCAGTATTTT.